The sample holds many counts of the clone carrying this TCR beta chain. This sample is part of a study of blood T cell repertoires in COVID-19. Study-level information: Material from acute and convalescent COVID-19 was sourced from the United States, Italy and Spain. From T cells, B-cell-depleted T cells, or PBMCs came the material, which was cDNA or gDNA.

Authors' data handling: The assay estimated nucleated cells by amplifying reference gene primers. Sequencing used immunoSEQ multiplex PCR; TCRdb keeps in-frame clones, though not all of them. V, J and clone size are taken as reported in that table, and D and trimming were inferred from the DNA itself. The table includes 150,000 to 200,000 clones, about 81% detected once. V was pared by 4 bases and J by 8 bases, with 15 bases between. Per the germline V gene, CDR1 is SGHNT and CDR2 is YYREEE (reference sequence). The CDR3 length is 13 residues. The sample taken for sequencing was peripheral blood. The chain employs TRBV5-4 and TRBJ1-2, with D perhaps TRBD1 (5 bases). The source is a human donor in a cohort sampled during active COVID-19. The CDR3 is CASSLLGAGGYTF. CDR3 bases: TGTGCCAGCAGCCTTCTAGGGGCCGGGGGCTACACCTTC.